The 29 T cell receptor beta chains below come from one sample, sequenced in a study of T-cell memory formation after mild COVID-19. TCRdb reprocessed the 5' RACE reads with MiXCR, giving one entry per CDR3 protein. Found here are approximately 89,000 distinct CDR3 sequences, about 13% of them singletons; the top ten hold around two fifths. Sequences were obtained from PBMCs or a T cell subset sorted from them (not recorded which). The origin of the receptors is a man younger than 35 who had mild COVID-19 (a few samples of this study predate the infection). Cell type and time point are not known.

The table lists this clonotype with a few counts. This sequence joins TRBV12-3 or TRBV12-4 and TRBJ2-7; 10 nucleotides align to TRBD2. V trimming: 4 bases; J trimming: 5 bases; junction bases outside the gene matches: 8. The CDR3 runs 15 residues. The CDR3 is CASSSPKRGGDEQYF. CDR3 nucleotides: TGTGCCAGCAGTTCCCCTAAGCGGGGGGGCGACGAGCAGTACTTC.

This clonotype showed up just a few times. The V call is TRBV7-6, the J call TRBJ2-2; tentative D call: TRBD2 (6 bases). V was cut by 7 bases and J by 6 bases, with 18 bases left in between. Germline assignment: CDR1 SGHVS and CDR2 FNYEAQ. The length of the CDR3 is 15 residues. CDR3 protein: CASTITSGGSGELFF. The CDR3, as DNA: TGTGCCAGCACCATAACCTCTGGAGGGTCCGGGGAGCTGTTTTTT.

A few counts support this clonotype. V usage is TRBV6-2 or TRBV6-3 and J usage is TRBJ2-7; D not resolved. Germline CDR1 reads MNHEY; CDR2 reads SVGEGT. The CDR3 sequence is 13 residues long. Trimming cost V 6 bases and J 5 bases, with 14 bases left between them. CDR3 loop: CASRPGQSDEQYV. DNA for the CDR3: TGTGCCAGCAGACCGGGTCAATCGGACGAGCAGTACGTC.

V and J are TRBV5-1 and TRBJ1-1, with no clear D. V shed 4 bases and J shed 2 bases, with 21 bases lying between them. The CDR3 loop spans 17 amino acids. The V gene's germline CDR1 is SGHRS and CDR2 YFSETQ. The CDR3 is CASSPLGRRADNTEAFF. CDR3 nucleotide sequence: TGCGCCAGCAGCCCCCTCGGGCGACGGGCGGATAACACTGAAGCTTTCTTT.

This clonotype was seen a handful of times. Here the CDR3 DNA reads TGCAGCGCCCTTGGGGGATCTGGAAACACCATATATTTT. Translation: CSALGGSGNTIYF. This chain uses TRBV29-1 with TRBJ1-3; possibly TRBD1 for D (5 bases). The V end was cut by 7 bases, the J end by 1 base, with 11 bases between. Germline CDR1 and CDR2: SQVTM and ANQGSEA. The CDR3 totals 13 residues. Using reference TRBV29-1 and TRBJ1-3 for the parts outside the CDR3, the full variable domain is SAVISQKPSRDICQRGTSLTIQCQVDSQVTMMFWYRQQPGQSLTLIATANQGSEATYESGFVIDKFPISRPNLTFSTLTVSNMSPEDSSIYLCSALGGSGNTIYFGEGSWLTVV.

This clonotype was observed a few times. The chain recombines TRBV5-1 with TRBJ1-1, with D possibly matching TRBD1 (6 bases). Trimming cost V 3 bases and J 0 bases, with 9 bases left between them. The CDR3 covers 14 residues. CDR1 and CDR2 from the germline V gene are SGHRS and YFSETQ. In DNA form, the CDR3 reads TGCGCCAGCAGCTCGCGGACAGTGAACACTGAAGCTTTCTTT. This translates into CASSSRTVNTEAFF.

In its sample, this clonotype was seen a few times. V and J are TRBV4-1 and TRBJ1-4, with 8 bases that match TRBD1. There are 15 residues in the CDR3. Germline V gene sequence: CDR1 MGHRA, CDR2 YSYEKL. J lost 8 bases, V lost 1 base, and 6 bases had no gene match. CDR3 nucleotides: TGCGCCAGCAGCCAAGTTGTAACAGGGGGAGAAAAACTGTTTTTT. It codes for CASSQVVTGGEKLFF.

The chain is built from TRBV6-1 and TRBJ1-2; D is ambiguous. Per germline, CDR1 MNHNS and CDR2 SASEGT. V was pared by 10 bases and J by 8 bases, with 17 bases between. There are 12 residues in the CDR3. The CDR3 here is CATVTLSGGYTF. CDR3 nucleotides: TGTGCCACCGTGACTCTCTCGGGGGGCTACACCTTC.

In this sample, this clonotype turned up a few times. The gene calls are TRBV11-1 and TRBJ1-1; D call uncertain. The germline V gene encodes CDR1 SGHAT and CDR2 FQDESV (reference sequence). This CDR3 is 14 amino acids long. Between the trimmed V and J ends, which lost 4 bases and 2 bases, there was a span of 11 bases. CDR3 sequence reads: CASSYLAGNTEAFF. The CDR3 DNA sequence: TGTGCCAGCAGCTACCTCGCGGGTAACACTGAAGCTTTCTTT.

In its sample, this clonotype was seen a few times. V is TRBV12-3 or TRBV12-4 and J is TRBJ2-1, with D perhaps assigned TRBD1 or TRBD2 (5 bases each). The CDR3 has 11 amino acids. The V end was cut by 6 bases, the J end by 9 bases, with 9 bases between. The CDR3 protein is CASSKGSEQFF. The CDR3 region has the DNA TGTGCCAGCAGCAAGGGGAGTGAGCAGTTCTTC.

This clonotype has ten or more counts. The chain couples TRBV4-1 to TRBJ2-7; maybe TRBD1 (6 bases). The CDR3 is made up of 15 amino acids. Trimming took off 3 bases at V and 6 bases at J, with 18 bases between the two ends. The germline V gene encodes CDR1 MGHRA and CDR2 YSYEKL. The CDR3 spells CASSHPTGIEGEQYF. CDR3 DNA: TGCGCCAGCAGCCACCCTACAGGGATTGAAGGCGAGCAGTACTTC.

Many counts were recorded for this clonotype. The CDR3 here is CASSYVGGGPIYNEQFF. The CDR3 DNA reads TGTGCCAGCAGTTACGTCGGCGGGGGGCCGATCTACAATGAGCAGTTCTTC. The V and J genes are TRBV6-2 or TRBV6-3 and TRBJ2-1; 8 nucleotides align to TRBD2. The trim removed 2 bases at V and 3 bases at J, leaving 9 bases unmatched. CDR1 MNHEY and CDR2 SVGEGT come from the germline V gene. The CDR3 extends over 17 amino acids.

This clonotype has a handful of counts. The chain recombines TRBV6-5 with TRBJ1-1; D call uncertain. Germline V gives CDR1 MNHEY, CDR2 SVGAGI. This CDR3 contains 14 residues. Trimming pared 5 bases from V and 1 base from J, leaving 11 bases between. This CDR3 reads CASSTYERNTEAFF. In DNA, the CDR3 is TGTGCCAGCAGTACGTACGAGAGGAACACTGAAGCTTTCTTT.

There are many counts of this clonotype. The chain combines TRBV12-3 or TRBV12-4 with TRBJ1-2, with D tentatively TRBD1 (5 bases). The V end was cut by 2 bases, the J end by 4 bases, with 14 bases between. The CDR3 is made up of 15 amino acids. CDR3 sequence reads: CASSLIQGFIYGYTF. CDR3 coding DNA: TGTGCCAGCAGTTTAATTCAGGGTTTCATCTATGGCTACACCTTC.

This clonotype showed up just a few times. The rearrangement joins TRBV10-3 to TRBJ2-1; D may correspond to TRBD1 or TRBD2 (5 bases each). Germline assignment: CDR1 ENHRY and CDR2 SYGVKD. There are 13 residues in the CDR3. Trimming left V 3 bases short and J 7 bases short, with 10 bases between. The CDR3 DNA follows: TGTGCCATCAGTGAAAGAGGGGAGAATGAGCAGTTCTTC. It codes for CAISERGENEQFF.

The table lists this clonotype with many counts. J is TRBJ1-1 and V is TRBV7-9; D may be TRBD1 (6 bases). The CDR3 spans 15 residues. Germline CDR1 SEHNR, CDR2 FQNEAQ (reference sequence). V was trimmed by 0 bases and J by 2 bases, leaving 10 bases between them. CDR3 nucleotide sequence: TGTGCCAGCAGCTTAGCCCGGACAGTTAACACTGAAGCTTTCTTT. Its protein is CASSLARTVNTEAFF.

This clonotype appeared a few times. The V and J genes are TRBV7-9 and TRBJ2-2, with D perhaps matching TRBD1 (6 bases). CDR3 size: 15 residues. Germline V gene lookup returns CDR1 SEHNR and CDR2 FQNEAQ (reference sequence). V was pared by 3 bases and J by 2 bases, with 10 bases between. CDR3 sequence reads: CASSFWDKNTGELFF. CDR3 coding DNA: TGTGCCAGCAGCTTCTGGGACAAAAACACCGGGGAGCTGTTTTTT.

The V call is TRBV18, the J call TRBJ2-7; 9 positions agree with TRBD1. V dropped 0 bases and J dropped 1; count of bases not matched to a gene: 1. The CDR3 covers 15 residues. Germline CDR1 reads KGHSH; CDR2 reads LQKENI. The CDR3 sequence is CASSPPGQGSYEQYF. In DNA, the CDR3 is TGTGCCAGCTCACCACCAGGACAGGGGTCCTACGAGCAGTACTTC.

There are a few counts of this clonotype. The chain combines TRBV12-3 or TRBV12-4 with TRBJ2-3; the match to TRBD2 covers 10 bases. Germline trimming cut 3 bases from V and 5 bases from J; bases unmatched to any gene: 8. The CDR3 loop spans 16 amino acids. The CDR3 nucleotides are TGTGCCAGCAGTTTCCCACTAGCGGGGTATTTAGATACGCAGTATTTT. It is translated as CASSFPLAGYLDTQYF.

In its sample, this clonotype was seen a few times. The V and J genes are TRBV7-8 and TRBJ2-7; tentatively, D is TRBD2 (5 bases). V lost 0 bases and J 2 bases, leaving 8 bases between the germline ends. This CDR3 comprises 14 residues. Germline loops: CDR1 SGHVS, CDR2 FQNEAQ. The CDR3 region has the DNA TGTGCCAGCAGCTTAGCGAGGCGGGCCTACGAGCAGTACGTC. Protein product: CASSLARRAYEQYV.

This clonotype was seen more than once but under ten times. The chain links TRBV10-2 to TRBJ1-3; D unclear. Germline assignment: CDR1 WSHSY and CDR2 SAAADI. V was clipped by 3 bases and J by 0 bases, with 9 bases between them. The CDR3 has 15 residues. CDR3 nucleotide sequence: TGCGCCAGCAGTGACGCCGGCTACTCTGGAAACACCATATATTTT. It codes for CASSDAGYSGNTIYF.

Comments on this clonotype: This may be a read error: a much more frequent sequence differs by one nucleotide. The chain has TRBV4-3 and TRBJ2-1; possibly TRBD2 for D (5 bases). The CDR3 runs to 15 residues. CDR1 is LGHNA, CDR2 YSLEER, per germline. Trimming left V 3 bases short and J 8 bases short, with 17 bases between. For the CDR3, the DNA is TGCGCCAGCAGCCACGAGATCGGCCTGAGGGATGAGCAGTTCTTC. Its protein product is CASSHEIGLRDEQFF.

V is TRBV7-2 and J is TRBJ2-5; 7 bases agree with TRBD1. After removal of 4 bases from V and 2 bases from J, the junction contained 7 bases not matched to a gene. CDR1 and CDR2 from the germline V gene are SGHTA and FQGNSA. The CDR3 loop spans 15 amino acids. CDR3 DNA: TGTGCCAGCAGCTCCCAACGGGACAGACAAGAGACCCAGTACTTC. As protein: CASSSQRDRQETQYF.

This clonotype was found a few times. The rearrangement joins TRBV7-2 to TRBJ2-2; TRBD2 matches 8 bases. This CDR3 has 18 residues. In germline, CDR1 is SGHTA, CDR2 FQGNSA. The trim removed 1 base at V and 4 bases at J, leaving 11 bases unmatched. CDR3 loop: CASSLGPGLVLFTGELFF. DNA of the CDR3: TGTGCCAGCAGCTTAGGCCCGGGACTAGTATTATTCACCGGGGAGCTGTTTTTT.

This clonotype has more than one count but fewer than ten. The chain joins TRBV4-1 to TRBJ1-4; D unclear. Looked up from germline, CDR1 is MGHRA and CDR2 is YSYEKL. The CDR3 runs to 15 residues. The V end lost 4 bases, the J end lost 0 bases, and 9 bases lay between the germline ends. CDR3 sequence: CASSPRIATNEKLFF. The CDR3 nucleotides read TGCGCCAGCAGCCCCCGAATTGCAACTAATGAAAAACTGTTTTTT.

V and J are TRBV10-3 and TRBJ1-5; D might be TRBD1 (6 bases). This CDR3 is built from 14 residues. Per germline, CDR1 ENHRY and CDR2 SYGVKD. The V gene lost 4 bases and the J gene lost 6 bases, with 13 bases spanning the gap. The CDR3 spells CAISGAGASQPQHF. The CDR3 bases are TGTGCCATCAGTGGGGCAGGGGCCAGTCAGCCCCAGCATTTT.

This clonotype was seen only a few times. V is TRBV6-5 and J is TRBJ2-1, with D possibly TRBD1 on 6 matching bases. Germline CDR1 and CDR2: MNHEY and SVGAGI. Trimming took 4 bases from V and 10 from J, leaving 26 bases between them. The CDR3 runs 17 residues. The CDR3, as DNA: TGTGCCAGCAGTTTATTCGGCAGAGGCAGGGGCAATGTCGAGCAGTTCTTC. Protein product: CASSLFGRGRGNVEQFF.

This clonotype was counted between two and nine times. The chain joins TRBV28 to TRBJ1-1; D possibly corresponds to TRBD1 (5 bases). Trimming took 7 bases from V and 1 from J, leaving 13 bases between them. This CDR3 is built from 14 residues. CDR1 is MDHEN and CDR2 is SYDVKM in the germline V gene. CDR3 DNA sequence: TGTGCCAGCAAAAACACAGGACAGAACACTGAAGCTTTCTTT. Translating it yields CASKNTGQNTEAFF.

CDR3 protein: CASSQDAGDYEQYF. CDR3 DNA sequence: TGCGCCAGCAGCCAAGATGCAGGGGACTACGAGCAGTACTTC. The J gene is TRBJ2-7, the V gene TRBV4-3; possibly TRBD1 for D (6 bases). The V end lost 0 bases, the J end lost 3 bases, and 9 bases lay between the germline ends. The CDR3 consists of 14 residues. CDR1 is LGHNA, CDR2 YSLEER, per germline.